The T cell receptor (beta chain) described here comes from a study of blood T cells in healthy people across ages. Across the study: Template switching caught about one barcoded beta molecule for each two T cells.

This clonotype was picked up a small number of times. Its matching antigen is unknown. CDR1 is SQVTM, CDR2 ANQGSEA, per germline. V was pared by 4 bases and J by 1 base, with 10 bases between. The CDR3 consists of 13 residues. Notes on the study in general: Per-million-T-cell TCR beta diversity fell roughly linearly with age.

Next came a second PCR, run for about 6 to 11 cycles, which used a sample-barcoded 5' primer along with a J-beta primer mix. In TCRdb, the 5' RACE reads were re-called with MiXCR into one record per CDR3 protein. Of some 1,500,000 distinct CDR3 sequences listed, roughly two fifths are singletons. The chain uses TRBV29-1 and TRBJ1-1; D remains unclear. The clonotype originates from a woman aged 18-29 years in good health. Sequencing input: blood. CDR3 protein: CSVVRVRNTEAFF. The CDR3 region has the DNA TGCAGCGTTGTTAGGGTTAGGAACACTGAAGCTTTCTTT.